This TCR beta chain derives from a study of read filtering for tumor transcriptome and immune sequencing. On the study more broadly: Patients were 17 male and 11 to 15 female, mean age roughly 70 years, range about 47 to 85. Transcriptome libraries were built from DNase-treated RNA. Study outcomes and limitations: This fraction held mixed bone marrow immune cells after CD138-negative sorting.

This library used roughly 400 ng RNA and molecular barcoded adaptors spanning alpha/delta and beta/gamma chains. A single record per CDR3 protein comes from TCRdb applying MiXCR to the reads. The data hold around 58,000 distinct CDR3 sequences, with over 11% observed a single time. Bone marrow was sampled from every patient at the time of active disease. This clonotype was counted at least ten times. Its cognate antigen is unknown. Germline CDR1 MDHEN, CDR2 SYDVKM. The CDR3 contains 14 residues. The ends were cut back, 6 bases at V and 0 bases at J, with 11 bases in the middle. The chain employs TRBV28 and TRBJ1-1; D unclear. The clonotype comes from a donor aged 40 or over with multiple myeloma. Specimen: a population of CD138-negative cells sorted from bone marrow. This CDR3 is CASRQHSMNTEAFF. The CDR3 DNA is TGTGCCAGCAGACAACATTCTATGAACACTGAAGCTTTCTTT.